The text below deals with one TCR beta chain. The source of the sample is a study of OX40 agonist ivuxolimab in advanced cancers. Profiled with immunoSEQ multiplex PCR; TCRdb holds only in-frame clones, not every one. The profile shows approximately 84,000 clones, 94% of them singletons. Germline CDR1 and CDR2: SGHTA and FQGNSA. CDR3 size: 14 residues. V lost 8 bases and J lost 0, with 10 bases in between. The sequenced sample was CD4+ or CD8+ T cells sorted from blood, obtained in a trial of the OX40 agonist ivuxolimab. The sequence was collected from an adult with an advanced solid tumor such as melanoma, head and neck, liver or kidney cancer. The chain carries TRBV7-2 and TRBJ2-2; possible D gene TRBD1, 6 bases. CDR3 residues: CASPGQPNTGELFF. CDR3 coding DNA: TGTGCCAGCCCCGGACAGCCGAACACCGGGGAGCTGTTTTTT.